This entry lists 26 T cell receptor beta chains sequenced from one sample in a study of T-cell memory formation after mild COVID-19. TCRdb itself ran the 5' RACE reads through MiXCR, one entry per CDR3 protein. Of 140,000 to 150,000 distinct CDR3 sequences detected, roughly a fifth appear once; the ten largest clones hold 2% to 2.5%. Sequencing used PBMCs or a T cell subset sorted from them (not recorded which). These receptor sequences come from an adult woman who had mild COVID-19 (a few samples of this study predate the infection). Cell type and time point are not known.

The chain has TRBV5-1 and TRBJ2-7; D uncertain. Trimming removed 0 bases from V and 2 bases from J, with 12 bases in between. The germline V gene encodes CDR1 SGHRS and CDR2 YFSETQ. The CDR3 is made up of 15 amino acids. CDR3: CASSLGQVLAYEQYF. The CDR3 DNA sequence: TGCGCCAGCAGCTTGGGGCAGGTCTTGGCCTACGAGCAGTACTTC.

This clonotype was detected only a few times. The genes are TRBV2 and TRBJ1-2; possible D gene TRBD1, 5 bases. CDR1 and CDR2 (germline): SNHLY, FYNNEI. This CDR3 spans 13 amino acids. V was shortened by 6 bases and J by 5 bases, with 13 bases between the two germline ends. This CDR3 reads CASSRDSPYGYTF. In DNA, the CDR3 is TGTGCCAGCAGCAGGGATTCTCCGTATGGCTACACCTTC.

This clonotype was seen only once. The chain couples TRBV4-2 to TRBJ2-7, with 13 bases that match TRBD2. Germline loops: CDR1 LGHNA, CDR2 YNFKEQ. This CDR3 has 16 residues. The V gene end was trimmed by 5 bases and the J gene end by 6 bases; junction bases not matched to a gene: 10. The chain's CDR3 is CASSTTVGLAGAEQYF. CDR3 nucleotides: TGTGCCAGCAGCACAACCGTCGGACTAGCGGGAGCCGAGCAGTACTTC.

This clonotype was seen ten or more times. CDR3 nucleotides: TGTGCCAGCAGCTTAGCTGGGGCGCTTGTCAATGAGCAGTTCTTC. Translating it yields CASSLAGALVNEQFF. V is TRBV7-6 and J is TRBJ2-1; a weak D match, TRBD1 (5 bases). With 0 bases removed from V and 6 bases from J, the gap between germline ends came to 12 bases. The CDR3 is 15 residues long. CDR1 and CDR2 from the germline V gene are SGHVS and FNYEAQ.

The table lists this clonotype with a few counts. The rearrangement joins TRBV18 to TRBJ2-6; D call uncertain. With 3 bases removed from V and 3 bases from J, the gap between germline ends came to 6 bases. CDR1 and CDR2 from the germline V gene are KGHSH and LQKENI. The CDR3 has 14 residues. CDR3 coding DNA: TGTGCCAGCTCACCGAGTCTTGGGGCCAACGTCCTGACTTTC. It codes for CASSPSLGANVLTF.

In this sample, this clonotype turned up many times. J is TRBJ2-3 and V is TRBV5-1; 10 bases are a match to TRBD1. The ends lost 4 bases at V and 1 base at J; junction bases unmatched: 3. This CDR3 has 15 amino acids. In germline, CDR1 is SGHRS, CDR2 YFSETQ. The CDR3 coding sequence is TGCGCCAGCAGCACCGGGACAGGGGGCACAGATACGCAGTATTTT. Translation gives CASSTGTGGTDTQYF.

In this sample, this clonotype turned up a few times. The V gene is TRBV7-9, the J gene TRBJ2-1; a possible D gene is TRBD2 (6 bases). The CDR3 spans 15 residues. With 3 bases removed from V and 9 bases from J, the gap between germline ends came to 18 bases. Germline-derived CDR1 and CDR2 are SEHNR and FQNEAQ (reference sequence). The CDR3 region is CASSFGLLAESEQFF. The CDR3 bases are TGTGCCAGCAGCTTCGGACTATTAGCGGAGAGTGAGCAGTTCTTC.

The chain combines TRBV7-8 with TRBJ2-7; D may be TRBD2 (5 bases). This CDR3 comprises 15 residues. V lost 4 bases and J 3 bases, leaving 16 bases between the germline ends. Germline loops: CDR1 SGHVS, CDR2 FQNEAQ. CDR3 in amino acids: CASSSRRLSSYEQYF. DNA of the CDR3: TGTGCCAGCAGCTCTCGGAGACTATCCAGCTACGAGCAGTACTTC.

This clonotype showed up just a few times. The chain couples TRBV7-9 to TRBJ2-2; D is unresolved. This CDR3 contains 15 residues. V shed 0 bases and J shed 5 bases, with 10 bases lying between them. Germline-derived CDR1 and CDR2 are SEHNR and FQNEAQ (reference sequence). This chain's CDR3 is CASSLAAGTTGELFF. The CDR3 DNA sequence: TGTGCCAGCAGCTTAGCGGCAGGTACAACCGGGGAGCTGTTTTTT.

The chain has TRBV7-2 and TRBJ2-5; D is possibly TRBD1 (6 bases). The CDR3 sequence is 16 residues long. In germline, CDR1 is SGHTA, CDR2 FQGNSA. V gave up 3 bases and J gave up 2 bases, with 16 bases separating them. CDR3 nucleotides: TGTGCCAGCAGCTTGGCCGGGACACCAGTTCAAGAGACCCAGTACTTC. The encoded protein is CASSLAGTPVQETQYF. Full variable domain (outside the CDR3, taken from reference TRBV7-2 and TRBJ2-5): GAGVSQSPSNKVTEKGKDVELRCDPISGHTALYWYRQSLGQGLEFLIYFQGNSAPDKSGLPSDRFSAERTGGSVSTLTIQRTQQEDSAVYLCASSLAGTPVQETQYFGPGTRLLVL.

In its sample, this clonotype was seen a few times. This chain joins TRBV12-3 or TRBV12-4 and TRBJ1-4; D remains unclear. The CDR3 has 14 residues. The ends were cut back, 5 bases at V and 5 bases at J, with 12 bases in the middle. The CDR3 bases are TGTGCCAGCAGTGCCAGGACGGACAATGAAAAACTGTTTTTT. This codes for CASSARTDNEKLFF.

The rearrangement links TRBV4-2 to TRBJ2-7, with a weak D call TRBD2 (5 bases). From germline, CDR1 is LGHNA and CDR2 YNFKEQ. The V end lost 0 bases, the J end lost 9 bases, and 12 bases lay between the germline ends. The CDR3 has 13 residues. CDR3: CASSQDLLAAQYF. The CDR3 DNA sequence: TGTGCCAGCAGCCAAGATTTGCTAGCTGCGCAGTACTTC.

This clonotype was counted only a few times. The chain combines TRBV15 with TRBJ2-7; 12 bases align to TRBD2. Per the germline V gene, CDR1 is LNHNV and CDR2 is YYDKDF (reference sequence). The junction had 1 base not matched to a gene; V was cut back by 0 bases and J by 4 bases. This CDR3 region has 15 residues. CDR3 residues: CATSRETSGSYEQYF. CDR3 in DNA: TGTGCCACCAGCAGAGAGACTAGCGGGAGTTACGAGCAGTACTTC.

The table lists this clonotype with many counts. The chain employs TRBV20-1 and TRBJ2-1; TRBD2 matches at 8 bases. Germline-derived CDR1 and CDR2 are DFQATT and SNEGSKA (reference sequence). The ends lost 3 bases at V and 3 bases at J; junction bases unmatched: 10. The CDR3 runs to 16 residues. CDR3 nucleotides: TGCAGTGCTAGGGGGAGCGGGAGAGATATCTACAATGAGCAGTTCTTC. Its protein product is CSARGSGRDIYNEQFF.

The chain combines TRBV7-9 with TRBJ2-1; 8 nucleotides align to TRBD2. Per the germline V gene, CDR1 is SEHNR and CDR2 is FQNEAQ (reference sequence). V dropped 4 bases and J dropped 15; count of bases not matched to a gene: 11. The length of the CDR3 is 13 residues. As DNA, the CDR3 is TGTGCCAGCAGCTCCCGACTGGGACTAGTTCTGTTCTTC. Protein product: CASSSRLGLVLFF.

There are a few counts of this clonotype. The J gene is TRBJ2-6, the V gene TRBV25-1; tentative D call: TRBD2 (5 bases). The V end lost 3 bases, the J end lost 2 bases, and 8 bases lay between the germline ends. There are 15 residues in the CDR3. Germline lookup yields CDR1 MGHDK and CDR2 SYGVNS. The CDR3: CASSDTRAGANVLTF. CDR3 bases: TGTGCCAGCAGTGACACGAGGGCTGGGGCCAACGTCCTGACTTTC.

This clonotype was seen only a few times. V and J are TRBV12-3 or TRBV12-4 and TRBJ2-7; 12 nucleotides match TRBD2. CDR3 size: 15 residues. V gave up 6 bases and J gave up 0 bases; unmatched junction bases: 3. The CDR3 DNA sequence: TGTGCCAGCAGCCCGGGACTAGCGGGCTCCTACGAGCAGTACTTC. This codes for CASSPGLAGSYEQYF.

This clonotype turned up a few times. The chain's CDR3 is CSAHTNYEQYF. The CDR3 DNA follows: TGCAGTGCTCACACCAACTACGAGCAGTACTTC. The chain links TRBV20-1 to TRBJ2-7; D unclear. CDR1 and CDR2 (germline): DFQATT, SNEGSKA (reference sequence). The CDR3 spans 11 residues. V lost 5 bases and J lost 3, with 8 bases in between.

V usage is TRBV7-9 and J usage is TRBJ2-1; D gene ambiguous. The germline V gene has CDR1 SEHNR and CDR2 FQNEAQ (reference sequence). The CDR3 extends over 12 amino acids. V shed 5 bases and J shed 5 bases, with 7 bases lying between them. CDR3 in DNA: TGTGCCAGCAGCCAGGATCACAATGAGCAGTTCTTC. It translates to CASSQDHNEQFF.

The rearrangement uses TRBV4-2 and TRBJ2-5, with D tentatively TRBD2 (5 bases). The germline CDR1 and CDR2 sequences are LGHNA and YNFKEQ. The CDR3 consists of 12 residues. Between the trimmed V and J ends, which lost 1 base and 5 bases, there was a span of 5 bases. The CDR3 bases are TGTGCCAGCAGCCAAGGCGGGGAGACCCAGTACTTC. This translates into CASSQGGETQYF.

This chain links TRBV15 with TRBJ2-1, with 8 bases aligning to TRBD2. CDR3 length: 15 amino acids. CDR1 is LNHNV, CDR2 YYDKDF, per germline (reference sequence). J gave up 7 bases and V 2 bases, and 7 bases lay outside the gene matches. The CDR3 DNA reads TGTGCCACCAGCAGACAACTAGCGGTAGGGAATGAGCAGTTCTTC. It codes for CATSRQLAVGNEQFF. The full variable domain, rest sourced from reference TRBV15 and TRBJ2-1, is DAMVIQNPRYQVTQFGKPVTLSCSQTLNHNVMYWYQQKSSQAPKLLFHYYDKDFNNEADTPDNFQSRRPNTSFCFLDIRSPGLGDTAMYLCATSRQLAVGNEQFFGPGTRLTVL.

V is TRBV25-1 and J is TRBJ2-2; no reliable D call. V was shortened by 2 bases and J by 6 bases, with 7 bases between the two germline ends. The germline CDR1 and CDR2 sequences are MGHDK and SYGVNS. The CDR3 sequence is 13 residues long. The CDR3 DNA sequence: TGTGCCAGCAGTGAACTGGCCCCCGGGGAGCTGTTTTTT. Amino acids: CASSELAPGELFF.

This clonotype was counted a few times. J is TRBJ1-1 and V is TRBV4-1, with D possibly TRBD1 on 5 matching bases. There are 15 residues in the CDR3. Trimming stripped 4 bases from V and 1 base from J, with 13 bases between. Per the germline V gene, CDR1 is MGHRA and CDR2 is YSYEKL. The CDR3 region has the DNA TGCGCCAGCAGCCCGCCCCTTAGGGGGAACACTGAAGCTTTCTTT. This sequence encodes CASSPPLRGNTEAFF.

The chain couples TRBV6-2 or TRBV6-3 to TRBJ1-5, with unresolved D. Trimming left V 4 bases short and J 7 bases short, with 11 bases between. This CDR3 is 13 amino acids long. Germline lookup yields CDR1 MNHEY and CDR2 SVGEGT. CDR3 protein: CASSFRTTQPQHF. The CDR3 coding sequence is TGTGCCAGCAGTTTCAGGACGACCCAGCCCCAGCATTTT.

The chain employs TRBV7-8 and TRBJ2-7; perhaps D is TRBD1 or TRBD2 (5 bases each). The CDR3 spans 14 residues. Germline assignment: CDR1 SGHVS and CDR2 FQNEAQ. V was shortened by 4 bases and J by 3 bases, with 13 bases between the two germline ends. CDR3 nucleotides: TGTGCCAGCAGCTACAGGACTGAGATCTACGAGCAGTACTTC. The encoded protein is CASSYRTEIYEQYF.

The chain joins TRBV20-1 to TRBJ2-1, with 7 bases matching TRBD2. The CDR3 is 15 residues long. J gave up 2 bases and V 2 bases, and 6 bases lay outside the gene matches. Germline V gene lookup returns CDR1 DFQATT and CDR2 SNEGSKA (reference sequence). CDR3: CSARTGGPTYNEQFF. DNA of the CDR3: TGCAGTGCTAGAACGGGAGGCCCAACCTACAATGAGCAGTTCTTC.